One T cell receptor beta chain is described in this entry. Its matching antigen is unknown. The authors ran a second PCR of about 6 to 12 cycles using a sample-barcoded 5' primer and a J-beta primer mix. Template switching added a 12-random-nucleotide identifier to every cDNA molecule. Using its own MiXCR run on the 5' RACE reads, TCRdb lists one record per CDR3 protein. The repertoire consists of 1.6 million or so distinct CDR3 sequences, with approximately 32% occurring once and the leading ten covering 11%. The CDR3 runs 11 residues. CDR1 and CDR2 from the germline V gene are SQVTM and ANQGSEA. V shed 5 bases and J shed 4 bases, with 9 bases lying between them. The authors drew around 9.3 milliliters of peripheral blood from each donor. These data originate in a study of blood T cells in healthy people across ages. Study summary: About one barcoded beta molecule was captured per two T cells (by template switching). Whole-study findings and limits: More naive CD4+ cells and higher diversity marked long-lived donors relative to aged donors.

This receptor was identified in a woman in her twenties or thirties in good health. The rearrangement uses TRBV29-1 and TRBJ2-7; D tentatively reads TRBD1 or TRBD2 (6 bases each). Sample: blood. The CDR3 protein is CSVKGGYEQYF. CDR3 DNA sequence: TGCAGCGTTAAGGGGGGTTACGAGCAGTACTTC.